This T cell receptor beta chain was obtained from a study of blood T cell repertoires in COVID-19. Overall study: The United States, Italy and Spain were the sources of the acute and convalescent COVID-19 samples. T cells, B-cell-depleted T cells, or PBMCs supplied cDNA or gDNA.

The repertoire was sequenced with immunoSEQ multiplex PCR; TCRdb's copy has only in-frame clones and lacks some. The table lists 65,000 to 90,000 clones, approximately 86% of them singletons. Trimming took 4 bases from V and 3 from J; bases not matched to a gene: 11. Germline V CDR1 and CDR2: SGHVS, FQNEAQ. The CDR3 totals 17 residues. The J gene is TRBJ1-2, the V gene TRBV7-8; 10 bases are shared with TRBD1. The receptor comes from a woman in her fifties or sixties with active or convalescent COVID-19. The source material was peripheral blood. CDR3 protein: CASSSTTGGVKYYGYTF. The CDR3 nucleotides read TGTGCCAGCAGCTCGACGACAGGGGGCGTAAAATACTATGGCTACACCTTC. The entire variable domain, with the rest obtained from reference TRBV7-8 and TRBJ1-2, is as follows: GAGVSQSPRYKVAKRGQDVALRCDPISGHVSLFWYQQALGQGPEFLTYFQNEAQLDKSGLPSDRFFAERPEGSVSTLKIQRTQQEDSAVYLCASSSTTGGVKYYGYTFGSGTRLTVV.